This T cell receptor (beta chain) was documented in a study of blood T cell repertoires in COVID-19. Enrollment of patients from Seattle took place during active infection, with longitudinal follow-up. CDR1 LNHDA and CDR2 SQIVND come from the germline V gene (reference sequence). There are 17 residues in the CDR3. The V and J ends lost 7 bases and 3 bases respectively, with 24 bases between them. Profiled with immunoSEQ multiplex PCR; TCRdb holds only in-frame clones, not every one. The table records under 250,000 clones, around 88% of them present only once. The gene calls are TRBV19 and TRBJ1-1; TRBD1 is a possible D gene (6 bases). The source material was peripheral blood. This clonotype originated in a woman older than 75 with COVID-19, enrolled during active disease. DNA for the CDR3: TGTGCCAGTATAGGGGGGGGGACATGGGAGACCCACACTGAAGCTTTCTTT. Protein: CASIGGGTWETHTEAFF.